Listed below are T cell receptor beta chains from one sample, sequenced in a study of blood T cell repertoires in COVID-19. Assay: immunoSEQ multiplex PCR; the TCRdb copy retains only in-frame clones and omits some. The table has fewer than 120,000 clones, around nine tenths seen once; the top ten hold less than 4%. The sequenced sample consisted of peripheral blood. The receptor source for this set is a woman in her forties or fifties with acute or convalescent COVID-19. Both conserved end residues are part of each CDR3. Each record gives: CDR3 DNA, CDR3 protein, V gene, clone size, D gene, J gene. A D gene is named only where the DNA matches it firmly. The size of a clone is reported for some rows only, either as once, few or many, or as a class for expanded clones.

DNA: TGCGCCAGCAGCTTGGCCGTAAATAATTCACCCCTCCACTTT; CDR3: CASSLAVNNSPLHF; V: TRBV5-1; size: few; D: .; J: TRBJ1-6
DNA: TGTGCCAGCAGCAGGAGGGGCAATGAGCAGTTCTTC; CDR3: CASSRRGNEQFF; V: TRBV7-2; size: .; D: .; J: TRBJ2-1
DNA: TGTGCCAGCAGAGGGGGTGTTAATGAAAAACTGTTTTTT; CDR3: CASRGGVNEKLFF; V: TRBV7-9; size: .; D: .; J: TRBJ1-4
DNA: TGCAGTGCTAGAAGGGGGGAGACCCAGTACTTC; CDR3: CSARRGETQYF; V: TRBV20-1; size: once; D: .; J: TRBJ2-5
DNA: TGTGCCAGCAGTTTATCCCCTTATAATGAAAAACTGTTTTTT; CDR3: CASSLSPYNEKLFF; V: TRBV28; size: once; D: .; J: TRBJ1-4
DNA: TGTGCCAGCAGCCTACGTCCACCTAGCGGGAACTCCGGGGAGCTGTTTTTT; CDR3: CASSLRPPSGNSGELFF; V: TRBV11-2; size: .; D: TRBD2; J: TRBJ2-2
DNA: TGTGCCAGCAGTGAAACAGGGGGACGAGAAGCTTTCTTT; CDR3: CASSETGGREAFF; V: TRBV6-1; size: .; D: TRBD1; J: TRBJ1-1
DNA: TGTGCCAGCAGTGAGGGTCTTGCGGTCGGGGAGCTGTTTTTT; CDR3: CASSEGLAVGELFF; V: TRBV6-1; size: .; D: .; J: TRBJ2-2
DNA: TGTGCCAGCAGTTTATTCCCGACTAGCGGGAGGAGGAGGCAAGAGACCCAGTACTTC; CDR3: CASSLFPTSGRRRQETQYF; V: TRBV28; size: .; D: TRBD2; J: TRBJ2-5
DNA: TGTGCCAGCAGGCTAGACAGGGGAACAAAAGCCCAGCATTTT; CDR3: CASRLDRGTKAQHF; V: TRBV2; size: .; D: TRBD1; J: TRBJ1-5
DNA: TGTGCCAGCAGCCAAGATGGTCAGAATAGCAATCAGCCCCAGCATTTT; CDR3: CASSQDGQNSNQPQHF; V: TRBV3-1/TRBV3-2; size: once; D: .; J: TRBJ1-5
DNA: TGCGCCAGCAGCTTGGGTGCAGGGCCGAACACTGAAGCTTTCTTT; CDR3: CASSLGAGPNTEAFF; V: TRBV5-1; size: .; D: .; J: TRBJ1-1
DNA: TGTGCCAGTAGTATAGGACAGGAGACCCAAGAGACCCAGTACTTC; CDR3: CASSIGQETQETQYF; V: TRBV19; size: .; D: .; J: TRBJ2-5
DNA: TGTGCCAGCAGCTTAAGCAGGACTAATGAAAAACTGTTTTTT; CDR3: CASSLSRTNEKLFF; V: TRBV7-9; size: few; D: .; J: TRBJ1-4
DNA: TGCGCCAGCAGCTTACAGGGTGCAAGCGGGGAGCTGTTTTTT; CDR3: CASSLQGASGELFF; V: TRBV5-1; size: few; D: .; J: TRBJ2-2
DNA: TGTGCCACCAGCAGAGATCGGGGTGGAGGGTACGAGCAGTACTTC; CDR3: CATSRDRGGGYEQYF; V: TRBV15; size: .; D: .; J: TRBJ2-7
DNA: TGTGCCTGGAGTTCCAGGACAGGCAATTATAATGAAAAACTGTTTTTT; CDR3: CAWSSRTGNYNEKLFF; V: TRBV30; size: .; D: TRBD1; J: TRBJ1-4
DNA: TGTGACTCTGTGCACTCTGGGGCCAACGTCCTGACTTTC; CDR3: CDSVHSGANVLTF; V: TRBV10-3; size: .; D: .; J: TRBJ2-6
DNA: TGTGCCAGCTCAGGCGGGATATACGAGCAGTACTTC; CDR3: CASSGGIYEQYF; V: TRBV18; size: .; D: .; J: TRBJ2-7
DNA: TGTGCCAGCAGCCGATACAGGAGTGGGTCCTACGAGCAGTACTTC; CDR3: CASSRYRSGSYEQYF; V: TRBV28; size: .; D: .; J: TRBJ2-7
DNA: TGTGCCTGGAGTGTACTGGCGGGAGGGCCCGGCAGTCAGCCCCAGCATTTT; CDR3: CAWSVLAGGPGSQPQHF; V: TRBV30; size: once; D: .; J: TRBJ1-5
DNA: TGCGCCAGCAGCGTGACAGGGGAGGAGAAGGAGACCCAGTACTTC; CDR3: CASSVTGEEKETQYF; V: TRBV5-1; size: .; D: TRBD1; J: TRBJ2-5
DNA: TGTGCCACCAGTGGTAGCTTCTACCCCGATACGCAGTATTTT; CDR3: CATSGSFYPDTQYF; V: TRBV24-1; size: .; D: .; J: TRBJ2-3
DNA: TGCAGCGTTGCTCTGGGGGGCTCCTACAATGAGCAGTTCTTC; CDR3: CSVALGGSYNEQFF; V: TRBV29-1; size: once; D: .; J: TRBJ2-1
DNA: TGTGCCACCAGCACGACTAGACTAGCGTACGAGCAGTACTTC; CDR3: CATSTTRLAYEQYF; V: TRBV15; size: once; D: TRBD2; J: TRBJ2-7
DNA: TGCGCCAGCACCCCCGGGACAGGGGGGTTCAATGAGCAGTTCTTC; CDR3: CASTPGTGGFNEQFF; V: TRBV10-1; size: once; D: TRBD1; J: TRBJ2-1
DNA: TGTGCCAGCAGCTACAGGACTAGCGGAAACAATGAGCAGTTCTTC; CDR3: CASSYRTSGNNEQFF; V: TRBV3-1/TRBV3-2; size: .; D: TRBD2; J: TRBJ2-1
DNA: TGTGCCAGCAGCAAAATTAGGGGACAGGGGCTTTATGGCTACACCTTC; CDR3: CASSKIRGQGLYGYTF; V: TRBV21-1; size: .; D: .; J: TRBJ1-2
DNA: TGTGCCACCAGAGAGGTAGGGGGCTCCTACAATGAGCAGTTCTTC; CDR3: CATREVGGSYNEQFF; V: TRBV19; size: .; D: .; J: TRBJ2-1
DNA: TGTGCCAGCAGTGACTCGACAGGGAAAGGGGGCTACACCTTC; CDR3: CASSDSTGKGGYTF; V: TRBV6-4; size: once; D: TRBD1; J: TRBJ1-2
DNA: TGTGCCAGCACCAGACAGGGGAACACTGAAGCTTTCTTT; CDR3: CASTRQGNTEAFF; V: TRBV6-5; size: .; D: TRBD1; J: TRBJ1-1
DNA: TGCGCCAGCACTATACGGGATATCAGCACAGATACGCAGTATTTT; CDR3: CASTIRDISTDTQYF; V: TRBV5-1; size: .; D: .; J: TRBJ2-3
DNA: TGTGCCAGCAGCCGTAGCGGACTCTCCTACAATGAGCAGTTCTTC; CDR3: CASSRSGLSYNEQFF; V: TRBV11-3; size: .; D: .; J: TRBJ2-1
DNA: TGTGCCAGCAGTTACGAGAGGTCTACAGATACGCAGTATTTT; CDR3: CASSYERSTDTQYF; V: TRBV6-5; size: .; D: .; J: TRBJ2-3
DNA: TGTGCCAGCAGCTTAGGAGCAGGGGCTCGCAATCAGCCCCAGCATTTT; CDR3: CASSLGAGARNQPQHF; V: TRBV7-6; size: .; D: .; J: TRBJ1-5
DNA: TGTGCCAGCAGCGGATTAGCGGGAGGCGCCGGGGAGCTGTTTTTT; CDR3: CASSGLAGGAGELFF; V: TRBV9; size: .; D: TRBD2; J: TRBJ2-2
DNA: TGTGCCAGCAGTCACGGGACTAGCGACTCCGGGGAGCTGTTTTTT; CDR3: CASSHGTSDSGELFF; V: TRBV28; size: .; D: TRBD2; J: TRBJ2-2
DNA: TGTGCCAGCTCACGCGACAGGGCTGCAACTAATGAAAAACTGTTTTTT; CDR3: CASSRDRAATNEKLFF; V: TRBV18; size: .; D: TRBD1; J: TRBJ1-4
DNA: TGCGCCAGCAGCTTTGGTTCAGCGGGAGTTTCGAATGAGCAGTTCTTC; CDR3: CASSFGSAGVSNEQFF; V: TRBV5-1; size: .; D: TRBD2; J: TRBJ2-1
DNA: TGTGCCGGAAGAGCGGGGAGTTCCTACAATGAGCAGTTCTTC; CDR3: CAGRAGSSYNEQFF; V: TRBV28; size: .; D: TRBD2; J: TRBJ2-1
DNA: TGTGCCAGTAGGGGACAGGGGTACAATGAGCAGTTCTTC; CDR3: CASRGQGYNEQFF; V: TRBV2; size: .; D: TRBD1; J: TRBJ2-1
DNA: TGTGCCAGCAGTCAGACGACTAGCGGGAGTTCGTATGAGCAGTTCTTC; CDR3: CASSQTTSGSSYEQFF; V: TRBV7-8; size: .; D: TRBD2; J: TRBJ2-1
DNA: TGTGCCACCAGTGATAATCTAGCAAATGAGCAGTTCTTC; CDR3: CATSDNLANEQFF; V: TRBV24-1; size: .; D: .; J: TRBJ2-1
DNA: TGCAGCGTTGAAGGGTTAGCAGATTCGTTAATCAATGAGCAGTTCTTC; CDR3: CSVEGLADSLINEQFF; V: TRBV29-1; size: few; D: .; J: TRBJ2-1
DNA: TGTGCCAGCAGTCTCGAGGGGGCGACTAATGAAAAACTGTTTTTT; CDR3: CASSLEGATNEKLFF; V: TRBV6-5; size: .; D: TRBD1; J: TRBJ1-4
DNA: TGTGCCAGCCGACGGGACTTCCCGGGGGAGACCCAGTACTTC; CDR3: CASRRDFPGETQYF; V: TRBV2; size: once; D: .; J: TRBJ2-5
DNA: TGTGCCAGTAGTAGCCGGCCCAGAGGATGGCAGTTCTTC; CDR3: CASSSRPRGWQFF; V: TRBV19; size: .; D: .; J: TRBJ2-1
DNA: TGTGCCAGCTCACCCCGACAGGGCGGGCTAGCGGGAGGAAGCACAGATACGCAGTATTTT; CDR3: CASSPRQGGLAGGSTDTQYF; V: TRBV18; size: .; D: TRBD2; J: TRBJ2-3
DNA: TGTGCCACTCTGGACAGGAGCTCCTATAATTCACCCCTCCACTTT; CDR3: CATLDRSSYNSPLHF; V: TRBV19; size: .; D: TRBD1; J: TRBJ1-6
DNA: TGTGCCAGCAGTGACGGACAGGAGGCAGATACGCAGTATTTT; CDR3: CASSDGQEADTQYF; V: TRBV6-1; size: once; D: TRBD1; J: TRBJ2-3
DNA: TGTGCCACCTCGGGCACAGGGGGCACCTACGAGCAGTACTTC; CDR3: CATSGTGGTYEQYF; V: TRBV10-3; size: .; D: TRBD1; J: TRBJ2-7
DNA: TGTGCCAGCAGCCACCGGACTGCCTACAATGAGCAGTTCTTC; CDR3: CASSHRTAYNEQFF; V: TRBV3-1/TRBV3-2; size: .; D: .; J: TRBJ2-1
DNA: TGTGCCAGCAGTTGGGGGGGCTTAAGTAGTGAAAAACTGTTTTTT; CDR3: CASSWGGLSSEKLFF; V: TRBV28; size: once; D: .; J: TRBJ1-4